This TCR beta chain appears in the sequencing data of a study of cytomegalovirus exposure and HLA in healthy donors. Study observations and caveats: TCR beta V segments were, for the most part, productive about 87% or about 30% of the time in an earlier analysis. With high specificity and sensitivity, the classifier reportedly diagnosed cytomegalovirus status.

The PCR was carried out with 60 Vbeta primers and 13 Jbeta primers. The method was immunoSEQ multiplex PCR; TCRdb's version includes in-frame clones alone and lacks a portion of them. The sample gives approximately 77,000 clones, just over 70% of which show up once; roughly 4.5% is in the top ten. On this clone: The target antigen is unknown.

The receptor was derived from a man in his sixties in good health and CMV-seropositive. Specimen: PBMCs.

CDR3 sequence reads: CASSLASGRGWAEQFF. The CDR3 region has the DNA TGCGCCAGCAGCTTGGCTAGCGGGAGGGGCTGGGCTGAGCAGTTCTTC. The genes are TRBV5-1 and TRBJ2-1, with 12 bases lining up with TRBD2. The CDR3 consists of 16 residues. Germline CDR1 and CDR2: SGHRS and YFSETQ. Trimming removed 0 bases from V and 9 bases from J; junction bases left unmatched: 7.